This is a list of T cell receptor beta chains from one sample in a study of CD8+ T cells in alopecia areata. Profiling relied on immunoSEQ multiplex PCR, and the TCRdb table lists in-frame clones only, not all of them. The profile shows under 150,000 clones, roughly four fifths of them singletons. Source: CD8+ T cells sorted from blood, taken at week 4, from a patient treated with tofacitinib. The source is a human donor with alopecia areata. Both conserved end residues are trimmed from each CDR3. The size of a clone is reported for some rows only, either as once, few or many, or as a class for expanded clones.

v_gene,j_gene,abundance,CDR3aa
TRBV5-1,TRBJ2-1,.,ATAGTSYNEQF
TRBV7-9,TRBJ2-2,.,ASSPGLAAGELF
TRBV5-4,TRBJ2-1,.,ASSLSRDRGISQF
TRBV5-1,TRBJ2-7,.,ASSAPGGVTSYEQY
TRBV7-6,TRBJ2-1,once,ASSLMLYNEQF
TRBV27,TRBJ1-2,.,ASSLIQGNPV
TRBV28,TRBJ2-7,.,ASSLGGQSLDEQY
TRBV9,TRBJ1-1,.,ASSVAAGVESTEAF
TRBV27,TRBJ2-2,once,ASRGGTSTGELF
TRBV5-1,TRBJ2-5,.,ASSPPTKLQETQY
TRBV7-9,TRBJ2-5,once,ASSLGGIQETQY
TRBV7-8,TRBJ1-5,.,ASSWVGGQPQH
TRBV7-9,TRBJ2-3,.,ASGGESLPDTQY
TRBV2,TRBJ1-2,.,ASRAKDKSYGYT
TRBV4-1,TRBJ2-1,.,ASTPGQGNNEQF
TRBV7-9,TRBJ2-7,once,ASSPTVYEQY
TRBV4-3,TRBJ2-3,.,ASSHQDSTDTQY
TRBV6-5,TRBJ1-5,once,ASRRSSNQPQH
TRBV11-2,TRBJ2-1,.,ASSLARTGPNEQF
TRBV6-1,TRBJ2-7,once,ASGPRTGYEQY
TRBV10-2,TRBJ2-1,.,ASSHLDGSSYNEQF
TRBV4-1,TRBJ1-5,.,ASSQDRGAGNQPRH
TRBV6-5,TRBJ1-1,.,ASRGQGADTEAF
TRBV29-1,TRBJ2-3,.,SVESGRNTDTQY
TRBV4-1,TRBJ2-4,.,ASSFTTGIAKNIQY
TRBV4-3,TRBJ2-7,.,ASSQYGSGGGEQY
TRBV5-1,TRBJ2-7,.,ASSPATGSAGEQY
TRBV5-1,TRBJ2-1,.,ASSLSGTSGGTSLNEQF
TRBV29-1,TRBJ1-1,few,SVEGNTEAF
TRBV7-9,TRBJ1-3,.,ASSPDRAVDTIY
TRBV19,TRBJ2-7,.,ASSTGTGWIYEQY
TRBV5-6,TRBJ2-1,few,ASSPPSGVYNEQF
TRBV6-5,TRBJ1-2,.,ASSYRGRDTGYT
TRBV5-1,TRBJ1-1,.,ASSLAWVTEAF
TRBV10-2,TRBJ2-4,.,ASSGLREGSKNIQY
TRBV6-4,TRBJ1-5,medium-sized,ASSDSQLPLGQTHNQPQH
TRBV10-3,TRBJ2-6,.,AISGIMSSGANVLT
TRBV7-9,TRBJ2-7,.,ASSSRDSPAYEQY
TRBV27,TRBJ2-7,.,ASSLRSGSSYEQY
TRBV4-1,TRBJ2-1,.,ASSQGIGDEQF
TRBV6-5,TRBJ2-7,once,ASSYGRGGYEQY
TRBV27,TRBJ2-3,.,ASSNPPGSFTDTQY
TRBV7-6,TRBJ2-7,.,ASSGRDLPYEQY
TRBV19,TRBJ2-7,once,ASSPGSYEQY
TRBV30,TRBJ2-1,.,AWALGGGYNEQF
TRBV19,TRBJ2-5,.,ASSIRRNREQETQY